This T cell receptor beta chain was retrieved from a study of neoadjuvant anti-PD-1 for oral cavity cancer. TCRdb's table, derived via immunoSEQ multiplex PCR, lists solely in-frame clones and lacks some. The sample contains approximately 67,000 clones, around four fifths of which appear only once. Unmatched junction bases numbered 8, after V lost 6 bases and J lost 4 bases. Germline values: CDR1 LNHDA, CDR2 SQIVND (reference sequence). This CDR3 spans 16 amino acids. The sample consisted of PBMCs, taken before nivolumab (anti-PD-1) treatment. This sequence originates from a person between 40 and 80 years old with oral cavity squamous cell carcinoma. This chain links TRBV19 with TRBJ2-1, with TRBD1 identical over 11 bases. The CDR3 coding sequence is TGTGCCAGTAGCACCTCCGGGACAGGGGGTTACAATGAGCAGTTCTTC. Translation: CASSTSGTGGYNEQFF.